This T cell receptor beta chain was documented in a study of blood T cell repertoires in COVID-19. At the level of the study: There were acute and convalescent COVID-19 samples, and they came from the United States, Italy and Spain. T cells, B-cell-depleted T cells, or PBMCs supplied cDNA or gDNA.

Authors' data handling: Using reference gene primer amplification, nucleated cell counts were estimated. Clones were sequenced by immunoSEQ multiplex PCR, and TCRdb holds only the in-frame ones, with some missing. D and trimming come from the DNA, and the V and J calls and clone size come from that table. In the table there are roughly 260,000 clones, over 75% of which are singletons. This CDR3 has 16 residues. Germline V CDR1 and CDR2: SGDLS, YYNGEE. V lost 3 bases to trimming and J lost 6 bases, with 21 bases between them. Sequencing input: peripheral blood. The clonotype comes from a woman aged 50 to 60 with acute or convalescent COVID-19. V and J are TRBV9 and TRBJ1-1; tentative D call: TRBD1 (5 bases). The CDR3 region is CASSAGRTPTSAEAFF. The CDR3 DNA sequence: TGTGCCAGCAGCGCCGGAAGGACACCGACGAGCGCTGAAGCTTTCTTT.